This T cell receptor beta chain is drawn from a study of human T cells and chemical hapten exposure. Study information: Each week of the approximately 24-week study, patients had diphenylcyclopropenone applied to the scalp. Patients, a majority of them female, were diagnosed with alopecia areata, totalis or universalis.

The germline CDR1 and CDR2 sequences are KGHSH and LQKENI. V lost 0 bases and J lost 3, with 8 bases in between. The CDR3 consists of 14 residues. Regarding time point: patch test 2, 6 weeks after DPC sensitization. The sample's treatment: therapeutic diphenylcyclopropenone sensitization with weekly scalp DPC. TCRdb processed the RACE reads anew with MiXCR; each CDR3 protein has one entry. This table holds tens of thousands of distinct CDR3 sequences, 7.5% to 9.5% found once. This clonotype has at least ten counts. This sample comprised whole blood, obtained in connection with sensitization to the hapten diphenylcyclopropenone (DPC). The receptor was derived from a woman aged 50 to 60 with alopecia areata. Some clones in this sample may be carry-over from other donors' samples. This chain uses TRBV18 with TRBJ1-1; D uncertain. DNA for the CDR3: TGTGCCAGCTCACCACCGTGGGAGCACACTGAAGCTTTCTTT. Protein: CASSPPWEHTEAFF.